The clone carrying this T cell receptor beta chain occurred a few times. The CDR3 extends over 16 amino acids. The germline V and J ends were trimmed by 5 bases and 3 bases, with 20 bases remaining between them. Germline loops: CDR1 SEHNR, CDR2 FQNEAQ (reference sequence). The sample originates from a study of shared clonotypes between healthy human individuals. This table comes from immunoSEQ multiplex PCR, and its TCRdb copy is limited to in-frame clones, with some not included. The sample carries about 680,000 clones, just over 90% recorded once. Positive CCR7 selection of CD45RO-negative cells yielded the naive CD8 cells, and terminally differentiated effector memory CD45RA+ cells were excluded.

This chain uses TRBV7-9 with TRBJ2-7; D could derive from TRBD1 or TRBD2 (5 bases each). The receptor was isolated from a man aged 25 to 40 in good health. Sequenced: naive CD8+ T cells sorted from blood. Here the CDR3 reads CASSPRAGTDRYEQYF. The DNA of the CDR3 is TGTGCCAGCAGCCCGAGAGCCGGGACCGACCGCTACGAGCAGTACTTC. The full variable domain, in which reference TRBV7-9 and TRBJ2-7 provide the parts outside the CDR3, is DTGVSQNPRHKITKRGQNVTFRCDPISEHNRLYWYRQTLGQGPEFLTYFQNEAQLEKSRLLSDRFSAERPKGSFSTLEIQRTEQGDSAMYLCASSPRAGTDRYEQYFGPGTRLTVT.